This TCR beta chain is drawn from a study of post-analysis software for immune sequencing data. Study-level background: Secondary progressive, relapsing-remitting and progressive-relapsing multiple sclerosis were among the included disease courses.

Study-level results: Higher frequency in patients than in controls was seen for about five TRBV segments, with TRBV5-6, TRBV5-1 and TRBV20-1 among them. Patients with multiple sclerosis recorded significantly lower normalized Chao1 diversity than controls, the study found.

A remark on this clonotype: Its specificity is unknown.

This CDR3 comprises 14 residues. The germline V gene encodes CDR1 SQVTM and CDR2 ANQGSEA. Trimming left V 4 bases short and J 0 bases short, with 10 bases between. Carried by the TCR beta cDNA libraries were unique molecular identifiers. Researchers reported roughly 0.5 million cDNA molecules coming from about 0.98 to 11 million T cells. TCRdb called the PCR reads again in MiXCR, with one record for every CDR3 protein. The table has a few hundred thousand distinct CDR3 sequences, 30% to 45% seen once. Sequencing was done on a sample of blood. The sequence was collected from a girl between 5 and 17 years old with multiple sclerosis. The chain uses TRBV29-1 and TRBJ2-1; no firm D call. The CDR3 here is CSVVGRYSYNEQFF. The CDR3 nucleotides are TGCAGCGTTGTAGGACGGTACTCCTACAATGAGCAGTTCTTC.